A selection of T cell receptor beta chains follows, all from one sample in a study of CD8 T cells in ankylosing spondylitis. TCRdb reanalysed the 5' RACE reads using MiXCR and keeps one entry per CDR3 protein. The table shows about 330,000 distinct CDR3 sequences, with under 8.5% occurring only once. The source material was blood, either unsorted or a sorted T cell fraction (not recorded which). The receptors were sampled from a male donor with ankylosing spondylitis. CDR3s leave out the opening cysteine and the closing phenylalanine or tryptophan. Each record gives: J gene, CDR3 length, V gene, D gene, CDR3 protein. A D gene is named only where the DNA matches it firmly.

TRBJ2-7 | 12 | TRBV4-1 | NA | ASSRLGPPYEQY
TRBJ1-1 | 14 | TRBV6-5 | NA | ASSYTIPKGRSEAF
TRBJ2-7 | 13 | TRBV3-1 | TRBD1 | ASSQDPTGIYEQY
TRBJ2-2 | 13 | TRBV4-1 | NA | ASSQVQRFTGELF
TRBJ1-4 | 14 | TRBV12-3/TRBV12-4 | NA | ASSLGGGTTNEKLF
TRBJ1-5 | 12 | TRBV28 | NA | ASSFSGDNQPQH
TRBJ2-2 | 11 | TRBV3-1 | NA | ASSRHHTGELF
TRBJ2-3 | 14 | TRBV6-1 | NA | ASRPMTALSTDTQY
TRBJ2-3 | 12 | TRBV29-1 | TRBD2 | SVGEAGVSDTQY
TRBJ2-1 | 14 | TRBV24-1 | NA | ATSDLTARSYNEQF
TRBJ2-2 | 10 | TRBV12-3/TRBV12-4 | NA | ASSLITGELF
TRBJ2-1 | 13 | TRBV12-3/TRBV12-4 | TRBD1 | ASSRTGVPHNEQF
TRBJ1-6 | 14 | TRBV20-1 | TRBD1 | SAREGNGQVYSPLH
TRBJ2-7 | 12 | TRBV29-1 | NA | SVGIYGKDYEQY
TRBJ2-3 | 10 | TRBV5-1 | NA | ASRTGADTQY
TRBJ2-6 | 14 | TRBV5-1 | NA | ASSLGVGTGANVLT
TRBJ2-7 | 12 | TRBV20-1 | TRBD2 | SARDPLAGVEQY
TRBJ2-3 | 14 | TRBV5-1 | TRBD1 | ASSSTGAGGTDTQY
TRBJ1-2 | 11 | TRBV29-1 | NA | SVDFGEGYGYT
TRBJ2-1 | 15 | TRBV11-1 | TRBD2 | ASRFILAGGKLGEQF
TRBJ2-1 | 12 | TRBV5-1 | NA | ASSLAGRVNEQF
TRBJ2-5 | 12 | TRBV24-1 | NA | ATSDFPSAETQY
TRBJ1-6 | 14 | TRBV5-5 | NA | ASSLVRPQAEAPLH
TRBJ1-4 | 9 | TRBV18 | NA | ASSPGEKLF
TRBJ2-5 | 15 | TRBV6-2/TRBV6-3 | TRBD2 | ASSYSLQREVQETQY
TRBJ2-3 | 8 | TRBV29-1 | NA | SGRWDTQY
TRBJ2-2 | 13 | TRBV7-3 | TRBD1 | ASSSEGAATGELF
TRBJ1-5 | 13 | TRBV7-2 | NA | ASSLDLGGNQPQH
TRBJ2-1 | 14 | TRBV4-1 | NA | ASSQPQKGRYNEQF